Each of the 19 T cell receptor beta chains below was sequenced from the same sample in a study of blood T cell repertoires in COVID-19. The data were produced by immunoSEQ multiplex PCR, yet TCRdb's version contains in-frame clones alone and is incomplete. The sample lists about 220,000 clones, approximately 85% occurring once. Sequencing was carried out using peripheral blood. The receptors derive from a woman in her sixties or seventies with COVID-19, enrolled during active disease.

The sample holds a few counts of this clone. CDR3 DNA: TGTGCCAGCAGGAGGACAGGGCTCGAGCAGTACTTC. This sequence encodes CASRRTGLEQYF. The chain uses TRBV28 and TRBJ2-7; TRBD1 aligns across 8 bases. After removal of 6 bases from V and 6 bases from J, the junction contained 4 bases not matched to a gene. Germline V lookup: CDR1 MDHEN, CDR2 SYDVKM. The CDR3 contains 12 residues.

This chain links TRBV28 with TRBJ2-1; 8 bases line up with TRBD1. The germline gives CDR1 MDHEN, CDR2 SYDVKM. The CDR3 spans 15 residues. V gave up 5 bases and J gave up 4 bases; unmatched junction bases: 7. The CDR3 loop is CASSPGGSRYNEQFF. CDR3 nucleotides: TGTGCCAGCAGTCCAGGGGGCTCAAGGTACAATGAGCAGTTCTTC.

The gene calls are TRBV19 and TRBJ1-5; no definite D call. Germline-derived CDR1 and CDR2 are LNHDA and SQIVND (reference sequence). V was shortened by 6 bases and J by 5 bases, with 11 bases between the two germline ends. The CDR3 is 13 residues long. The CDR3 DNA follows: TGTGCCAGTAGGGTGGCAGACTATCAGCCCCAGCATTTT. It yields the protein CASRVADYQPQHF.

The table lists this clone with a few counts. The rearrangement links TRBV7-9 to TRBJ1-3, with TRBD1 matching 7 bases. The germline V gene encodes CDR1 SEHNR and CDR2 FQNEAQ (reference sequence). Unmatched junction bases numbered 10, after V lost 0 bases and J lost 5 bases. This CDR3 comprises 17 residues. Here the CDR3 DNA reads TGTGCCAGCAGCTTAGCCGGACAGGTCTTATCAAGAAACACCATATATTTT. Translating it yields CASSLAGQVLSRNTIYF.

The chain carries TRBV11-2 and TRBJ1-6; 8 positions agree with TRBD1. The CDR3 runs 13 residues. Germline V CDR1 and CDR2: SGHAT, FQNNGV. After removal of 7 bases from V and 8 bases from J, the junction contained 4 bases not matched to a gene. CDR3 nucleotide sequence: TGTGCCAGCAACGGACAGGGAGATTCACCCCTCCACTTT. As protein: CASNGQGDSPLHF.

The CDR3 is CASSLGTGRQPQHF. The CDR3 DNA is TGCGCCAGCAGCTTAGGGACAGGGCGGCAGCCCCAGCATTTT. The chain uses TRBV5-1 and TRBJ1-5, with 9 nucleotides matching TRBD1. Trimming at V came to 2 bases and at J to 7 bases, leaving 4 bases not matched to a gene. Germline CDR1 and CDR2: SGHRS and YFSETQ. This CDR3 has 14 amino acids. Filled out from reference TRBV5-1 and TRBJ1-5, the complete variable domain reads KAGVTQTPRYLIKTRGQQVTLSCSPISGHRSVSWYQQTPGQGLQFLFEYFSETQRNKGNFPGRFSGRQFSNSRSEMNVSTLELGDSALYLCASSLGTGRQPQHFGDGTRLSIL.

The rearrangement uses TRBV3-1 (or the pseudogene TRBV3-2) and TRBJ2-1, with D tentatively TRBD2 (5 bases). The CDR3 totals 15 residues. Germline CDR1 LGHDT, CDR2 YNNKEL (reference sequence). Trimming took off 1 base at V and 9 bases at J, with 16 bases between the two ends. Here the CDR3 reads CASSQVSGRLLEQFF. The CDR3 DNA sequence: TGTGCCAGCAGCCAAGTGAGCGGCCGTCTCCTTGAGCAGTTCTTC.

The V and J genes are TRBV24-1 and TRBJ2-2; D is perhaps TRBD2 (6 bases). Germline V gene sequence: CDR1 KGHDR, CDR2 SFDVKD. V gave up 5 bases and J gave up 5 bases, with 11 bases separating them. CDR3 size: 14 residues. Here the CDR3 reads CATSVPAGTGELFF. The CDR3 coding sequence is TGTGCCACCAGTGTCCCCGCGGGGACCGGGGAGCTGTTTTTT.

The V call is TRBV28, the J call TRBJ1-2; a weak D match, TRBD1 (5 bases). Deletions cut 7 bases from V and 1 base from J, with 7 bases between. In germline, CDR1 is MDHEN, CDR2 SYDVKM. CDR3 length equals 12 residues. CDR3 residues: CASTRVNYGYTF. CDR3 bases: TGTGCCAGCACCAGGGTTAACTATGGCTACACCTTC.

In DNA, the CDR3 is TGTGCCACCAGTGATTCCCGCCTGAGCCTGGACAGGGGGTATCAGCCCCAGCATTTT. It translates to CATSDSRLSLDRGYQPQHF. V gene TRBV24-1 combines with J gene TRBJ1-5; 10 nucleotides agree with TRBD1. The V gene end was trimmed by 2 bases and the J gene end by 5 bases; junction bases not matched to a gene: 14. CDR1 is KGHDR and CDR2 is SFDVKD in the germline V gene. CDR3 length equals 19 residues.

This clone was picked up a small number of times. The chain employs TRBV7-2 and TRBJ1-5; perhaps TRBD1 as D (5 bases). V was trimmed by 1 base and J by 0 bases, leaving 10 bases between them. The CDR3 spans 16 residues. In germline, CDR1 is SGHTA, CDR2 FQGNSA. In DNA form, the CDR3 reads TGTGCCAGCAGCTTAGTTGGGGGACTTAGCAATCAGCCCCAGCATTTT. This encodes CASSLVGGLSNQPQHF.

In this sample, this clone turned up once. This sequence joins TRBV25-1 and TRBJ1-2; tentative D call: TRBD1 (5 bases). CDR1 is MGHDK and CDR2 is SYGVNS in the germline V gene. Trimming shortened V by 3 bases and J by 6 bases, and 17 bases separated the two germline ends. The CDR3 length is 15 residues. CDR3 in amino acids: CASSDPRQGRDGYTF. The CDR3 bases are TGTGCCAGCAGTGACCCTCGGCAGGGCCGGGATGGCTACACCTTC.

The chain is built from TRBV28 and TRBJ1-2, with 7 bases identical to TRBD1. This CDR3 region has 14 residues. Germline V gene lookup returns CDR1 MDHEN and CDR2 SYDVKM. After removal of 5 bases from V and 2 bases from J, the junction contained 5 bases not matched to a gene. CDR3 protein: CASSTHRGNYGYTF. The CDR3 bases are TGTGCCAGCAGTACTCACAGGGGCAACTATGGCTACACCTTC.

On this clone itself: One junction end disagrees with the germline gene, perhaps due to a read error. CDR3 loop: CASSKAGVSDEQFF. In DNA form, the CDR3 reads TGTGCCAGCAGTAAAGCGGGAGTAAGCGATGAGCAGTTCTTC. The gene calls are TRBV2 and TRBJ2-1; TRBD2 matches 8 bases. CDR3 size: 14 residues. Germline V gene sequence: CDR1 SNHLY, CDR2 FYNNEI.

Worth noting for this clone: The same CDR3 is also encoded by other DNA sequences in this sample. J is TRBJ2-5 and V is TRBV14; a weak D match, TRBD1 (5 bases). The ends were cut back, 4 bases at V and 5 bases at J, with 5 bases in the middle. In germline, CDR1 is SGHDN, CDR2 FVKESK. This CDR3 contains 11 residues. This chain's CDR3 is CASSPGETQYF. The DNA of the CDR3 is TGTGCCAGCAGCCCAGGGGAGACCCAGTACTTC.

V is TRBV28 and J is TRBJ1-6; no definite D call. This CDR3 is 15 amino acids long. V lost 7 bases and J 7 bases, leaving 17 bases between the germline ends. The V gene's germline CDR1 is MDHEN and CDR2 SYDVKM. CDR3 region: CASIRGGNFNSPLHF. The CDR3 DNA is TGTGCCAGCATACGGGGAGGGAACTTCAATTCACCCCTCCACTTT.

The chain couples TRBV3-1 (or the pseudogene TRBV3-2) to TRBJ2-3; unclear D gene. The CDR3 is 17 amino acids. With 0 bases removed from V and 3 bases from J, the gap between germline ends came to 16 bases. Germline V gives CDR1 LGHDT, CDR2 YNNKEL (reference sequence). CDR3 bases: TGTGCCAGCAGCCAAGAGAGTTCCGGAGAGGCGACAGATACGCAGTATTTT. It translates to CASSQESSGEATDTQYF.

V gene TRBV2 combines with J gene TRBJ2-7; no clear D. The CDR3 spans 12 residues. V lost 6 bases, J lost 0 bases, and 6 bases lay in between. CDR1 and CDR2 (germline): SNHLY, FYNNEI. CDR3: CASSPLSYEQYF. The CDR3 DNA reads TGTGCCAGCAGCCCCCTCTCCTACGAGCAGTACTTC.

The V and J genes are TRBV7-2 and TRBJ2-3; tentative D call: TRBD2 (6 bases). Germline V gene sequence: CDR1 SGHTA, CDR2 FQGNSA. The germline V and J ends were trimmed by 5 bases and 14 bases, with 26 bases remaining between them. This CDR3 is built from 15 residues. The CDR3 region is CASSASWNGGTSRYF. The CDR3 bases are TGTGCCAGCAGCGCCTCATGGAATGGAGGGACCAGCCGGTATTTT. Combining the CDR3 with reference TRBV7-2 and TRBJ2-3 gives the whole variable domain GAGVSQSPSNKVTEKGKDVELRCDPISGHTALYWYRQSLGQGLEFLIYFQGNSAPDKSGLPSDRFSAERTGGSVSTLTIQRTQQEDSAVYLCASSASWNGGTSRYFGPGTRLTVL.